One and the same sample provided the 6 T cell receptor beta chains below, sequenced in a study of blood T cells in healthy people across ages. A second about 7 to 12 cycle PCR used barcoded and J-beta primers. Via MiXCR, TCRdb re-called the 5' RACE reads, giving one row per CDR3 protein. Of approximately 2,000,000 distinct CDR3 sequences listed, approximately 40% are singletons. What was sequenced was blood. The receptors shown here come from a human donor in good health.

This clonotype appeared a few times. The gene calls are TRBV27 and TRBJ1-5, with TRBD1 matching 8 bases. The J segment lost 7 bases and the V segment lost 3 bases, leaving 5 bases of the junction unmatched. Germline lookup yields CDR1 MNHEY and CDR2 SMNVEV (reference sequence). This CDR3 has 14 amino acids. The CDR3: CASSLTGARQPQHF. The CDR3 coding sequence is TGTGCCAGCAGTTTGACAGGGGCGAGACAGCCCCAGCATTTT.

This clonotype was detected a few times. J is TRBJ1-5 and V is TRBV6-2 or TRBV6-3; TRBD1 is a possible D gene (5 bases). Germline lookup yields CDR1 MNHEY and CDR2 SVGEGT. V lost 7 bases and J lost 6, with 10 bases in between. This CDR3 is built from 12 residues. The CDR3 coding sequence is TGTGCCAGCAATTCCAGGGTTCAGCCCCAGCATTTT. It codes for CASNSRVQPQHF.

V and J are TRBV5-1 and TRBJ1-1; possibly TRBD1 for D (5 bases). The germline V gene encodes CDR1 SGHRS and CDR2 YFSETQ. CDR3 length equals 15 residues. The V gene lost 0 bases and the J gene lost 1 base, with 10 bases spanning the gap. The CDR3 nucleotides read TGCGCCAGCAGCTTGGAGGACACCCAGAACACTGAAGCTTTCTTT. Its protein product is CASSLEDTQNTEAFF.

A remark on this clonotype: At one of its ends the junction is not consistent with the germline gene, which may arise from a read error. This chain joins TRBV28 and TRBJ1-2; D possibly corresponds to TRBD1 (6 bases). CDR1 is MDHEN, CDR2 SYDVKM, per germline. The CDR3 totals 14 residues. The CDR3 DNA reads as TGTGCCAGCAGGTTAGGAGGGGGACACTACGGCTACACCTTC. Translation gives CASRLGGGHYGYTF.

This clonotype was picked up a small number of times. The V call is TRBV6-5, the J call TRBJ2-1; possible D gene TRBD2, 6 bases. CDR1 is MNHEY, CDR2 SVGAGI, per germline. The CDR3 extends over 16 amino acids. The ends were cut back, 2 bases at V and 5 bases at J, with 16 bases in the middle. The CDR3 nucleotides are TGTGCCAGCAGTTACGGAGGGATCCCACTAAACAATGAGCAGTTCTTC. Protein sequence: CASSYGGIPLNNEQFF.

This sequence joins TRBV7-2 and TRBJ1-2; 9 nucleotides agree with TRBD1. The CDR3 runs to 13 residues. Germline V lookup: CDR1 SGHTA, CDR2 FQGNSA. Trimming took 4 bases from V and 9 from J; bases not matched to a gene: 6. The chain's CDR3 is CASSYGTGNSYTF. CDR3 bases: TGTGCCAGCAGCTACGGGACAGGGAATAGCTACACCTTC.